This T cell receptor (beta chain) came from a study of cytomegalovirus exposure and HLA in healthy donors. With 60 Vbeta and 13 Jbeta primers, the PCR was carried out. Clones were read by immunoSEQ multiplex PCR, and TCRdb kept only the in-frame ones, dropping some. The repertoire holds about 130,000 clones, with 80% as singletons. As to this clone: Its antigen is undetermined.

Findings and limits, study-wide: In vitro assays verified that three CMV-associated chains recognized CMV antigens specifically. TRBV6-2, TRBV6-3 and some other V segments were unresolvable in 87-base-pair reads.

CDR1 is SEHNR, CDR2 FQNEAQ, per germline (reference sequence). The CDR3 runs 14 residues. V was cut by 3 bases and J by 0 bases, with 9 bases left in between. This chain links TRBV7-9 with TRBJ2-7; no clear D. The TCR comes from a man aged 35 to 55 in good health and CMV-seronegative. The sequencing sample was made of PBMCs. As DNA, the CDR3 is TGTGCCAGCAGCTTGGGCCGCAGCTCCTACGAGCAGTACTTC. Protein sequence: CASSLGRSSYEQYF.